This T cell receptor beta chain was identified during a study of neoadjuvant anti-PD-1 for oral cavity cancer. Only in-frame clones appear in the TCRdb table, and some are missing; sequencing was by immunoSEQ multiplex PCR. The sample contains approximately 15,000 clones, roughly 40% of which appear only once. This clone was observed a handful of times. This CDR3 comprises 15 residues. The germline V gene encodes CDR1 LNHDA and CDR2 SQIVND (reference sequence). Trimming pared 6 bases from V and 4 bases from J, leaving 18 bases between. Indicated time point: after neoadjuvant nivolumab, at surgical resection.

Source: tumor tissue, taken after nivolumab (anti-PD-1) treatment. The rearrangement uses TRBV19 and TRBJ2-5, with D perhaps matching TRBD2 (6 bases). The TCR sequence derives from a person aged 35-79 years with oral cavity squamous cell carcinoma. The CDR3 protein is CASRSPSSAPETQYF. CDR3 bases: TGTGCCAGTAGAAGTCCCTCTAGCGCCCCAGAGACCCAGTACTTC. Using reference TRBV19 and TRBJ2-5 for the parts outside the CDR3, the full variable domain is DGGITQSPKYLFRKEGQNVTLSCEQNLNHDAMYWYRQDPGQGLRLIYYSQIVNDFQKGDIAEGYSVSREKKESFPLTVTSAQKNPTAFYLCASRSPSSAPETQYFGPGTRLLVL.